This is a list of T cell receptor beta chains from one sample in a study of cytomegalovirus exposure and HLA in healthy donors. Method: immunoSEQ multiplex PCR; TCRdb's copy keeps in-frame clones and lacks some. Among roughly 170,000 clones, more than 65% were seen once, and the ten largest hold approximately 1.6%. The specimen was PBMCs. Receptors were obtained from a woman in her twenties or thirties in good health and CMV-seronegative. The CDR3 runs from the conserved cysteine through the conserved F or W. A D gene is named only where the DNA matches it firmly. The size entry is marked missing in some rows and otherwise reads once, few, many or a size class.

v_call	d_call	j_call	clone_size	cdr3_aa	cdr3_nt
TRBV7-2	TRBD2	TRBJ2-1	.	CASRMASGNHNEQFF	TGTGCCAGCAGAATGGCTAGCGGGAATCACAATGAGCAGTTCTTC
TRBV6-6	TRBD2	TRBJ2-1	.	CASIAGKNPRIYEQFF	TGTGCCTCAATAGCGGGAAAGAACCCCAGAATTTATGAGCAGTTCTTC
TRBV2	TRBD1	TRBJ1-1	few	CASSSRGTGMNTEAFF	TGTGCCAGCAGCTCCCGGGGGACAGGGATGAACACTGAAGCTTTCTTT
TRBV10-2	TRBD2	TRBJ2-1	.	CASTVAGGGDEQFF	TGCGCCAGCACCGTAGCGGGAGGGGGCGATGAGCAGTTCTTC
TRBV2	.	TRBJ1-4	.	CASGSENEKLFF	TGTGCTAGCGGGTCGGAGAATGAAAAACTGTTTTTT
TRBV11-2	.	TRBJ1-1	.	CASSLGRSVAEAFF	TGTGCCAGCAGCTTGGGGAGATCAGTGGCTGAAGCTTTCTTT
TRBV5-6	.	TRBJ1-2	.	CASSLPGLNYGYTF	TGTGCCAGCAGCTTACCGGGACTTAACTATGGCTACACCTTC
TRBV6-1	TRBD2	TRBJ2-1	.	CASSGGGTSGTSSYNEQFF	TGTGCCAGCAGTGGGGGGGGGACTAGCGGGACGAGCTCCTACAATGAGCAGTTCTTC
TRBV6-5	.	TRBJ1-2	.	CASRTDSNYGYPF	TGTGCCAGCAGAACAGACAGTAACTATGGCTACCCCTTC
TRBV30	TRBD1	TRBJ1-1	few	CAWSRQGATAFF	TGTGCCTGGAGTAGACAGGGGGCGACGGCTTTCTTT
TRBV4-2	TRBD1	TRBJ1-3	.	CASSQLTGANTIYF	TGTGCCAGCAGCCAGCTGACAGGGGCAAACACCATATATTTT
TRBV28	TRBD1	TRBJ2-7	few	CASSLAGTGGTYEQYF	TGTGCCAGCAGTTTAGCCGGGACAGGGGGGACCTACGAGCAGTACTTC
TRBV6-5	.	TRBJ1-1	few	CASTQGGLNTEAFF	TGTGCCAGCACCCAGGGCGGCTTGAACACTGAAGCTTTCTTT
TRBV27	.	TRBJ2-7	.	CASSWGLHYEQYF	TGTGCCAGCAGTTGGGGACTCCACTACGAGCAGTACTTC
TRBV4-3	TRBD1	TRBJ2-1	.	CASSSTGTGGYNEQFF	TGCGCCAGCAGCTCTACCGGGACAGGGGGATACAATGAGCAGTTCTTC
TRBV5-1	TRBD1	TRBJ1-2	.	CASSLGQVQNYGYTF	TGCGCCAGCAGCCTGGGACAGGTACAAAACTATGGCTACACCTTC
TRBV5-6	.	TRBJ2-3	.	CASSRRGADTQYF	TGTGCCAGCAGCCGCAGGGGTGCAGATACGCAGTATTTT
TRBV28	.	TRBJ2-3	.	CASSVPSSTDTQYF	TGTGCCAGTTCTGTCCCCTCTAGCACAGATACGCAGTATTTT
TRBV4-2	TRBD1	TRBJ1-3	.	CASSQDLGQAFSGNTIYF	TGTGCCAGCAGCCAAGATTTGGGACAGGCATTCTCTGGAAACACCATATATTTT
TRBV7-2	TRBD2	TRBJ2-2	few	CASDFQAKRENTGELFF	TGTGCCAGCGATTTCCAAGCGAAGCGGGAGAACACCGGGGAGCTGTTTTTT
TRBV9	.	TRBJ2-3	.	CASSVRKTSTRTDTQYF	TGTGCCAGCAGCGTCCGAAAAACTAGCACTCGCACAGATACGCAGTATTTT
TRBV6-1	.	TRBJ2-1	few	CASRQQGSGEQFF	TGTGCCAGCAGGCAGCAGGGTTCGGGTGAGCAGTTCTTC
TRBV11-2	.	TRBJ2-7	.	CASSLRRQSSGYEQYF	TGTGCCAGCAGCTTAAGAAGACAGAGTAGCGGCTACGAGCAGTACTTC
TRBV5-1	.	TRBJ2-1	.	CASSFGGIYNEQFF	TGCGCCAGCAGCTTCGGCGGGATATACAATGAGCAGTTCTTC
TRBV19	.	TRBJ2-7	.	CASSSPGGSYEQYF	TGTGCCAGTAGTTCCCCCGGAGGCTCCTACGAGCAGTACTTC
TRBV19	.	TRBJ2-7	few	CASSIEGYEQYF	TGTGCCAGTAGTATAGAGGGCTACGAGCAGTACTTC
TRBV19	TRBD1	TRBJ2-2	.	CAARDRGPTGELFF	TGTGCCGCCCGGGACAGGGGTCCCACCGGGGAGCTGTTTTTT
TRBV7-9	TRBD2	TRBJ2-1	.	CASSFGLAGYEQFF	TGTGCCAGCAGCTTTGGACTAGCGGGATATGAGCAGTTCTTC
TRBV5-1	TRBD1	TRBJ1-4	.	CASSPGGTGGWWDEKLFF	TGCGCCAGCAGCCCAGGAGGGACAGGGGGCTGGTGGGACGAAAAACTGTTTTTT
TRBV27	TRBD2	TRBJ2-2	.	CASSLLWHNWREGLKLSTGELFF	TGTGCCAGCAGTTTACTTTGGCATAATTGGCGGGAGGGCCTTAAACTGAGCACCGGGGAGCTGTTTTTT
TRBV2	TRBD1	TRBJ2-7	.	CAGQGVLSYEQYF	TGTGCCGGACAGGGGGTTTTGTCCTACGAGCAGTACTTC
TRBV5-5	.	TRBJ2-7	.	CASSGRGSYEQYF	TGTGCCAGCAGTGGACGGGGTTCCTACGAGCAGTACTTC
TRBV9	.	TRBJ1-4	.	CASSDRDIGEKLFF	TGTGCCAGCAGCGACCGGGACATAGGGGAAAAACTGTTTTTT
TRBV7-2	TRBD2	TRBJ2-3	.	CASSPLDAGGTDTQYF	TGTGCCAGCAGCCCTCTAGACGCGGGGGGAACAGATACGCAGTATTTT
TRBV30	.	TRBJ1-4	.	CAWSPGEGATNEKLFF	TGTGCCTGGAGTCCCGGGGAGGGGGCAACTAATGAAAAACTGTTTTTT
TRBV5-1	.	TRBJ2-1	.	CASSPDSDRYHEQFF	TGCGCCAGCAGCCCCGATAGCGACAGGTATCATGAGCAGTTCTTC
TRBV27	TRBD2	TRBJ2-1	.	CASSFSSGSNEQFF	TGTGCCAGCAGTTTTTCTAGCGGGAGCAATGAGCAGTTCTTC
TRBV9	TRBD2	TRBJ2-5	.	CASSGGLAGEETQYF	TGTGCCAGCAGCGGGGGACTAGCGGGGGAAGAGACCCAGTACTTC
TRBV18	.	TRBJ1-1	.	CASSPPAGMPREAFF	TGTGCCAGCTCACCACCTGCAGGGATGCCCCGGGAAGCTTTCTTT
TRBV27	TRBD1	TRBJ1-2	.	CASSLLRQGTNYGYTF	TGTGCCAGCAGTTTACTAAGACAGGGGACTAACTATGGCTACACCTTC
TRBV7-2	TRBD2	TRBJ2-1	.	CASSRGGVAGFNEQFF	TGTGCCAGCAGCAGAGGTGGGGTAGCGGGCTTCAATGAGCAGTTCTTC
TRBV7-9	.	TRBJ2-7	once	CASSLVFGRLDEQYF	TGTGCCAGCAGCTTAGTATTTGGGAGGTTGGACGAGCAGTACTTC
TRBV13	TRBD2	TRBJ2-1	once	CASSSRLASPNEQFF	TGTGCCAGCAGTAGTCGACTAGCTTCACCCAATGAGCAGTTCTTC
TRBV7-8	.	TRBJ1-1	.	CASSLVAPLGEAFF	TGTGCCAGCAGCTTAGTAGCTCCCCTAGGTGAAGCTTTCTTT
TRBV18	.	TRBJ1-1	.	CASSPLVAVNTEAFF	TGTGCCAGCTCACCATTGGTCGCGGTGAACACTGAAGCTTTCTTT
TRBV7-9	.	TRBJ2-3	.	CASTRGYVTDTQYF	TGTGCCAGCACTAGGGGATATGTAACAGATACGCAGTATTTT
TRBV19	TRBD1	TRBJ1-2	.	CAARGQVMGGYTF	TGTGCCGCAAGAGGACAGGTGATGGGGGGCTACACCTTC
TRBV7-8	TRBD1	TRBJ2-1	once	CASSPLTGGFDEQFF	TGTGCCAGCAGCCCGCTGACAGGGGGCTTCGATGAGCAGTTCTTC
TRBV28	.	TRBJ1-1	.	CASKTDREAFF	TGTGCCAGCAAGACAGACAGGGAAGCTTTCTTT
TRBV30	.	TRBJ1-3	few	CAWRANSGNTIYF	TGTGCCTGGAGGGCCAACTCTGGAAACACCATATATTTT
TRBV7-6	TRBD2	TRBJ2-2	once	CASSTLGGSIRTGELFF	TGTGCCAGCAGCACCCTGGGGGGGAGTATACGGACCGGGGAGCTGTTTTTT